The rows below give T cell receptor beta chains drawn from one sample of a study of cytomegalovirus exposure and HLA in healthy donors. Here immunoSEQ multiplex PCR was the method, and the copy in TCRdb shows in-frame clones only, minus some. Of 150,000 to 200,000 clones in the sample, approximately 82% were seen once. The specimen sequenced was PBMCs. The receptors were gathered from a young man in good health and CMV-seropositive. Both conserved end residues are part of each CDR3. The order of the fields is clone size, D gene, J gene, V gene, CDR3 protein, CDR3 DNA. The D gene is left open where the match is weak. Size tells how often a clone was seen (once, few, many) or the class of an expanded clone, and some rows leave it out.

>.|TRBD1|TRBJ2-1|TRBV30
CAWEDRAMTNNEQFF
TGTGCCTGGGAAGACAGGGCGATGACAAACAATGAGCAGTTCTTC
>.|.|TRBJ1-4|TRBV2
CASRPTPLEKLFF
TGTGCCAGCAGACCCACACCCCTGGAAAAACTGTTTTTT
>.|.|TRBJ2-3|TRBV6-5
CASSYSFSLTTDTQYF
TGTGCCAGCAGTTACTCCTTTTCCCTAACCACAGATACGCAGTATTTT
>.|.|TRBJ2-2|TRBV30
CAWSRRTNTGELFF
TGTGCCTGGAGTAGGAGAACGAACACCGGGGAGCTGTTTTTT
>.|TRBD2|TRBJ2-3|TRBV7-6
CASSPRLAATTDTQYF
TGTGCCAGCAGCCCTCGACTAGCAGCCACCACAGATACGCAGTATTTT
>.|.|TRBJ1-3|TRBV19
CASSADSVSGNTIYF
TGTGCCAGTAGTGCCGACAGCGTCTCTGGAAACACCATATATTTT
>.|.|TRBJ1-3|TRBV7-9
CAGQPTGNTIYF
TGTGCCGGCCAACCCACTGGAAACACCATATATTTT
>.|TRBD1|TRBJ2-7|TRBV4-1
CASSQQMGQGDEQYF
TGCGCCAGCAGCCAACAGATGGGACAGGGAGACGAGCAGTACTTC
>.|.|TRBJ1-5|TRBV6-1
CASRGTIAGPQHF
TGTGCCAGCAGAGGGACAATCGCCGGGCCCCAGCATTTT
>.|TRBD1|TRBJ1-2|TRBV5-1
CASSIGQGNYGYTF
TGCGCCAGCAGCATAGGACAGGGGAACTATGGCTACACCTTC
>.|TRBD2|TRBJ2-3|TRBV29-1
CSVAGLAGFTDTQYF
TGCAGCGTTGCGGGTCTAGCGGGATTCACAGATACGCAGTATTTT
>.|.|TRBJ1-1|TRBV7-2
CASSFYSARTEAFF
TGTGCCAGCAGCTTTTATTCGGCGAGGACTGAAGCTTTCTTT
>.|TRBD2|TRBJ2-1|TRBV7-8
CASSLGSVRGRARNEQFF
TGTGCCAGCAGCTTAGGTTCAGTCCGCGGGAGGGCCCGGAATGAGCAGTTCTTC
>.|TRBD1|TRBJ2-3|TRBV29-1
CSVEDVIEKRTGGKTDTQYF
TGCAGCGTTGAAGATGTAATAGAGAAGAGGACAGGGGGCAAGACAGATACGCAGTATTTT
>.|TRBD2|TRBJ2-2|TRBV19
CASSMGGFGELFF
TGTGCCAGTAGTATGGGGGGGTTCGGGGAGCTGTTTTTT
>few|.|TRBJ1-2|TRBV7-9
CASSSRGGNGYTF
TGTGCCAGCAGCTCAAGGGGCGGCAATGGCTACACCTTC
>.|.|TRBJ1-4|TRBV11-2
CASSLEVPRSNEKLFF
TGTGCCAGCAGCTTAGAAGTCCCTCGCAGTAATGAAAAACTGTTTTTT
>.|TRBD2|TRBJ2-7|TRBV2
CASSEGLAGGREQYF
TGTGCCAGCAGTGAGGGACTAGCGGGAGGGCGGGAGCAGTACTTC
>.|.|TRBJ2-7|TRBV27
CASSPNRELEDEQYF
TGTGCCAGCAGTCCTAACAGGGAACTGGAGGACGAGCAGTACTTC
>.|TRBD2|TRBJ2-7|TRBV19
CASSSQTSGGTYEQYF
TGTGCCAGTAGTTCCCAGACTAGCGGAGGGACCTACGAGCAGTACTTC
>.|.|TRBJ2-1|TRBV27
CASRKTRGGWSEQFF
TGTGCCAGCCGGAAGACCAGAGGAGGATGGTCTGAGCAGTTCTTC
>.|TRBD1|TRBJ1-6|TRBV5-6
CASSFRDRNSPLHF
TGTGCCAGCTCGTTCCGGGACAGGAATTCACCCCTCCACTTT
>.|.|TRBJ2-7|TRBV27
CASSLSAGTYEQYF
TGTGCCAGCAGTTTGTCGGCCGGGACCTACGAGCAGTACTTC
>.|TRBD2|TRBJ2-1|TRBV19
CASRIGTSGGTYNEQFF
TGTGCCAGTAGGATCGGGACTAGCGGGGGAACCTACAATGAGCAGTTCTTC
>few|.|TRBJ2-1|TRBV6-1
CASSEDQQAYNEQFF
TGTGCCAGCAGTGAAGACCAACAGGCGTACAATGAGCAGTTCTTC
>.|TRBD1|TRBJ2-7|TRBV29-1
CSVPGQGAYEQYF
TGCAGCGTTCCGGGACAGGGGGCCTACGAGCAGTACTTC
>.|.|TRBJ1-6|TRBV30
CAWSRGTALYNSPLHF
TGTGCCTGGAGTCGTGGGACTGCCCTCTATAATTCACCCCTCCACTTT
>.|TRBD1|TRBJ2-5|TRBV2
CASSEGQGVVQETQYF
TGTGCCAGCAGTGAAGGACAGGGGGTTGTTCAAGAGACCCAGTACTTC
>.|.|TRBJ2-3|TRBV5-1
CASTPGHLESTDTQYF
TGCGCCTCCACCCCAGGACACCTTGAATCCACAGATACGCAGTATTTT
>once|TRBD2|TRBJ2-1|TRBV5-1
CASSFAAGANEQFF
TGCGCCAGCAGCTTTGCAGCGGGAGCAAATGAGCAGTTCTTC
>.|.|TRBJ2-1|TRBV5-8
CASSLRGVGINEQFF
TGTGCCAGCAGCTTAAGGGGTGTAGGGATAAATGAGCAGTTCTTC
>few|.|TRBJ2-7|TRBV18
CASSPPGRGAYEQYF
TGTGCCAGCTCACCACCCGGGAGAGGAGCCTACGAGCAGTACTTC
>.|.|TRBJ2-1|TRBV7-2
CASNSYLYNEQFF
TGTGCCAGCAACTCGTACTTGTACAATGAGCAGTTCTTC
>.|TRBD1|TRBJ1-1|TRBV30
CAWSRKSGTGNTEAFF
TGTGCCTGGAGTCGCAAATCCGGGACAGGGAACACTGAAGCTTTCTTT
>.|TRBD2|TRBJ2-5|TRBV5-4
CASSLAIGVGGRARETQYF
TGTGCCAGCAGCTTGGCGATAGGGGTCGGCGGGAGGGCCCGCGAGACCCAGTACTTC
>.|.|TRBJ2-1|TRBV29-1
CSVGSGVGYNEQFF
TGCAGCGTTGGATCAGGGGTGGGCTACAATGAGCAGTTCTTC